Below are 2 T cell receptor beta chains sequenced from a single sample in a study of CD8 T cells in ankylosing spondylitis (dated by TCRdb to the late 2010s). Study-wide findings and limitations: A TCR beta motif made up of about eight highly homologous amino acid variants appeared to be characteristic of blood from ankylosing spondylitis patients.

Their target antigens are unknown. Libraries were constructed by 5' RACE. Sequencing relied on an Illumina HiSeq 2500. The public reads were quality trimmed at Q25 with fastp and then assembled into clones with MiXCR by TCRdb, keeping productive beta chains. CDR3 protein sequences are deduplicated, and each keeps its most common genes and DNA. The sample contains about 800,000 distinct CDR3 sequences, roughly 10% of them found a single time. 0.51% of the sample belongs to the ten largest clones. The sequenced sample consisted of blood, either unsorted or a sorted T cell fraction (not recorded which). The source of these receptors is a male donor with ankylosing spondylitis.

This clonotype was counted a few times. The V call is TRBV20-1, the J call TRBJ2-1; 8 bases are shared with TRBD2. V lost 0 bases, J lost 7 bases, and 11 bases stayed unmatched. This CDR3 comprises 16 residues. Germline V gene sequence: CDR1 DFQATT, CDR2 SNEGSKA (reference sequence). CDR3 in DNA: TGCAGTGCTAGAGATTACACGGGAGGGTTCCTTAATGAGCAGTTCTTC. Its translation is CSARDYTGGFLNEQFF.

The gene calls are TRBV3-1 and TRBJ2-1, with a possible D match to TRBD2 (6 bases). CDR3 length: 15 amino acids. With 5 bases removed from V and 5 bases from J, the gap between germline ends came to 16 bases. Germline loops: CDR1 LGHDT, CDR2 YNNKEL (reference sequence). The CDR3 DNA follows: TGTGCCAGCAGCTTTAGCGGCGTTAGGCACAATGAGCAGTTCTTC. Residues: CASSFSGVRHNEQFF.